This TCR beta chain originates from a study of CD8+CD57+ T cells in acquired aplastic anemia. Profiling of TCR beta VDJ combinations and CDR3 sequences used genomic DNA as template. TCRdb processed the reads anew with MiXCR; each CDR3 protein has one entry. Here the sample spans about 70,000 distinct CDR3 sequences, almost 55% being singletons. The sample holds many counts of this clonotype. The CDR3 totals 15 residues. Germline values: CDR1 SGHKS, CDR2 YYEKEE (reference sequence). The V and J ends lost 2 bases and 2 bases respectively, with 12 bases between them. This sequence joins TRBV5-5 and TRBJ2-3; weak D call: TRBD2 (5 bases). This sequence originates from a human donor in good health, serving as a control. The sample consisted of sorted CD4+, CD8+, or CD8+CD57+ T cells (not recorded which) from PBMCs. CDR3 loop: CASSFLGLLTDTQYF. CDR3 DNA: TGTGCCAGCAGCTTCCTCGGACTCCTCACAGATACGCAGTATTTT.